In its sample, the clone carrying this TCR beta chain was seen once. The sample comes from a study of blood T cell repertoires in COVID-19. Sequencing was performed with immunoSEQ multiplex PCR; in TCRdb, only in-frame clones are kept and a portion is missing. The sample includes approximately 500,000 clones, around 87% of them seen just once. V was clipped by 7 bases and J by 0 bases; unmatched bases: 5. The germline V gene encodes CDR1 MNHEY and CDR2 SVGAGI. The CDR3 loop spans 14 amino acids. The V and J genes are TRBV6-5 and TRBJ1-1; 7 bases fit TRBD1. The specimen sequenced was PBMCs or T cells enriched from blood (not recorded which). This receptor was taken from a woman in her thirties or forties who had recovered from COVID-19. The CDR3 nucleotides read TGTGCCAGCATCGCGACAGGGATGAACACTGAAGCTTTCTTT. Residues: CASIATGMNTEAFF.